The 24 T cell receptor beta chains below come from one sample, sequenced in a study of T-cell reconstitution after alpha-beta-depleted transplantation in children. The library targeted TCRbeta and was prepared with unique molecular identifiers. Using its own MiXCR run on the PCR reads, TCRdb lists one record per CDR3 protein. In the table there are about 170,000 distinct CDR3 sequences, roughly 10% of which are singletons. The starting material was PBMCs, obtained before TCRalphabeta/CD19-depleted stem cell transplant. The receptors stem from a boy aged 2 to 10 with acute myeloid leukemia, due to receive a stem cell transplant.

The chain carries TRBV6-2 or TRBV6-3 and TRBJ2-3; D is undetermined. Germline CDR1 reads MNHEY; CDR2 reads SVGEGT. The CDR3 contains 15 residues. V lost 3 bases to trimming and J lost 1 base, with 11 bases between them. The CDR3 sequence: CASSYNQLGTDTQYF. CDR3 nucleotide sequence: TGTGCCAGCAGTTATAACCAATTAGGCACAGATACGCAGTATTTT.

This clonotype was detected many times. Here the CDR3 reads CASTVGPIGSYEQYF. DNA of the CDR3: TGTGCCAGCACCGTAGGGCCAATCGGGTCCTACGAGCAGTACTTC. The V and J genes are TRBV12-3 or TRBV12-4 and TRBJ2-7; D is unclear. This CDR3 contains 15 residues. V gave up 7 bases and J gave up 1 base, with 17 bases separating them.

This clonotype was recorded many times. The rearrangement links TRBV5-1 to TRBJ2-1; the D call may be TRBD1 or TRBD2 (5 bases each). The CDR3 is 16 residues long. V lost 0 bases, J lost 7 bases, and 17 bases lay in between. Per germline, CDR1 SGHRS and CDR2 YFSETQ. The CDR3 loop is CASSLEVRGPKNEQFF. For the CDR3, the DNA is TGCGCCAGCAGCTTGGAGGTTAGGGGACCGAAGAATGAGCAGTTCTTC. The entire variable domain, with the rest obtained from reference TRBV5-1 and TRBJ2-1, is as follows: KAGVTQTPRYLIKTRGQQVTLSCSPISGHRSVSWYQQTPGQGLQFLFEYFSETQRNKGNFPGRFSGRQFSNSRSEMNVSTLELGDSALYLCASSLEVRGPKNEQFFGPGTRLTVL.

The table lists this clonotype with many counts. The rearrangement uses TRBV9 and TRBJ1-1, with D unresolved. The V gene lost 3 bases and the J gene lost 0 bases, with 9 bases spanning the gap. The CDR3 covers 14 residues. Germline V lookup: CDR1 SGDLS, CDR2 YYNGEE. The CDR3 loop reads CASSAPPLNTEAFF. Written as DNA, the CDR3 is TGTGCCAGCAGCGCCCCCCCCCTGAACACTGAAGCTTTCTTT.

This clonotype was observed at least ten times. The chain couples TRBV15 to TRBJ2-1; 10 bases map to TRBD2. In germline, CDR1 is LNHNV, CDR2 YYDKDF (reference sequence). Unmatched junction bases numbered 3, after V lost 4 bases and J lost 6 bases. The CDR3 runs to 14 residues. CDR3 nucleotide sequence: TGTGCCACCAGCACGACTAGCGGGCCCAATGAGCAGTTCTTC. The encoded protein is CATSTTSGPNEQFF.

This clonotype was detected many times. The genes are TRBV14 and TRBJ1-2; D is ambiguous. Germline V gives CDR1 SGHDN, CDR2 FVKESK. The CDR3 length is 13 residues. Trimming took 1 base from V and 4 from J, leaving 7 bases between them. CDR3 coding DNA: TGTGCCAGCAGCCAAGGGACCCCCTATGGCTACACCTTC. This translates into CASSQGTPYGYTF. Full variable domain (missing parts from reference TRBV14 and TRBJ1-2): EAGVTQFPSHSVIEKGQTVTLRCDPISGHDNLYWYRRVMGKEIKFLLHFVKESKQDESGMPNNRFLAERTGGTYSTLKVQPAELEDSGVYFCASSQGTPYGYTFGSGTRLTVV.

This clonotype showed up many times. J is TRBJ2-1 and V is TRBV20-1, with 15 bases lining up with TRBD2. The V gene's germline CDR1 is DFQATT and CDR2 SNEGSKA (reference sequence). The CDR3 is made up of 19 amino acids. V shed 3 bases and J 2 bases; nucleotides not matched to a gene: 11. The DNA of the CDR3 is TGCAGTGCTAGTCAATCCGGGACTAGCGGGAGGAGTGCCTACAATGAGCAGTTCTTC. This encodes CSASQSGTSGRSAYNEQFF.

The table lists this clonotype with many counts. J is TRBJ2-7 and V is TRBV7-2; D remains unclear. Trimming shortened V by 2 bases and J by 3 bases, and 14 bases separated the two germline ends. This CDR3 comprises 15 residues. The germline V gene encodes CDR1 SGHTA and CDR2 FQGNSA. In DNA form, the CDR3 reads TGTGCCAGCAGCTTAAAGTCAGGACCTAACTACGAGCAGTACGTC. Translation gives CASSLKSGPNYEQYV.

Relative to its sample, this clonotype is large. This chain uses TRBV7-8 with TRBJ2-3; no definite D call. The CDR3 has 17 residues. V was clipped by 3 bases and J by 2 bases, with 18 bases between them. CDR1 is SGHVS, CDR2 FQNEAQ, per germline. CDR3 DNA sequence: TGTGCCAGCAGCTTTTCTACTACAGATTCTTACACAGATACGCAGTATTTT. It yields the protein CASSFSTTDSYTDTQYF.

This clonotype was detected ten times or more. This rearrangement joins TRBV20-1 to TRBJ2-1, with TRBD2 matching 8 bases. This CDR3 has 16 amino acids. Germline V gene data show CDR1 as DFQATT and CDR2 as SNEGSKA (reference sequence). V lost 0 bases and J lost 1; bases outside the gene matches: 5. The CDR3: CSARDLGLGSYNEQFF. The CDR3 DNA reads as TGCAGTGCTAGAGATCTGGGACTAGGATCCTACAATGAGCAGTTCTTC.

In its sample, this clonotype was seen many times. The chain carries TRBV10-3 and TRBJ2-1; TRBD2 agrees at 7 bases. The CDR3 is 14 amino acids. CDR1 and CDR2 (germline): ENHRY, SYGVKD. Trimming cost V 6 bases and J 5 bases; bases outside gene matches: 7. The CDR3 coding sequence is TGTGCCATCAGGGGCGGGGGAGACAACAATGAGCAGTTCTTC. Protein product: CAIRGGGDNNEQFF.

The DNA of the CDR3 is TGTGCCAGCAGCCCAAGACAGGGGTTCGACACTGAAGCTTTCTTT. It codes for CASSPRQGFDTEAFF. J is TRBJ1-1 and V is TRBV12-3 or TRBV12-4, with TRBD1 matching 8 bases. Trimming cost V 6 bases and J 3 bases; bases outside gene matches: 9. The CDR3 covers 15 residues.

This clonotype came up a few times. The chain links TRBV12-3 or TRBV12-4 to TRBJ2-2; D may be TRBD2 (6 bases). This CDR3 region has 14 residues. The V and J ends lost 0 bases and 7 bases respectively, with 9 bases between them. DNA of the CDR3: TGTGCCAGCAGTTTAGCAGGGAGGATCGGGGAGCTGTTTTTT. This codes for CASSLAGRIGELFF.

In this sample, this clonotype turned up a few times. CDR3 sequence (DNA): TGTGCCAGTAGGCCTTGGGACGGGTCGAACACCGGGGAGCTGTTTTTT. Its translation is CASRPWDGSNTGELFF. V and J are TRBV19 and TRBJ2-2; D is tentatively TRBD1 or TRBD2 (5 bases each). Trimming pared 6 bases from V and 0 bases from J, leaving 14 bases between. The CDR3 totals 16 residues. Germline lookup yields CDR1 LNHDA and CDR2 SQIVND (reference sequence).

This clonotype was observed at least ten times. The V gene is TRBV25-1, the J gene TRBJ2-7; D uncertain. V lost 1 base to trimming and J lost 5 bases, with 12 bases between them. Germline loops: CDR1 MGHDK, CDR2 SYGVNS. The CDR3 sequence is 14 residues long. CDR3 region: CASSESRLLNEQYF. CDR3 DNA: TGTGCCAGCAGTGAATCTAGGTTGCTAAACGAGCAGTACTTC.

This clonotype was observed at least ten times. The rearrangement joins TRBV28 to TRBJ2-5, with TRBD1 identical over 11 bases. Germline CDR1 MDHEN, CDR2 SYDVKM. V shed 6 bases and J 5 bases; nucleotides not matched to a gene: 5. The CDR3 spans 14 residues. Written as DNA, the CDR3 is TGTGCCAGCAGGTCGGACAGGGGGCTGGAGACCCAGTACTTC. It is translated as CASRSDRGLETQYF.

This clonotype was seen many times. This chain uses TRBV5-1 with TRBJ2-1; TRBD2 matches at 16 bases. V lost 4 bases and J lost 7; bases outside the gene matches: 8. Germline V gene data show CDR1 as SGHRS and CDR2 as YFSETQ. There are 17 residues in the CDR3. Written as DNA, the CDR3 is TGCGCCAGCAGCCCACCCGGGACTAGCGGGAGGGGGAATGAGCAGTTCTTC. Residues: CASSPPGTSGRGNEQFF. The full variable domain, with the rest looked up from reference TRBV5-1 and TRBJ2-1, is KAGVTQTPRYLIKTRGQQVTLSCSPISGHRSVSWYQQTPGQGLQFLFEYFSETQRNKGNFPGRFSGRQFSNSRSEMNVSTLELGDSALYLCASSPPGTSGRGNEQFFGPGTRLTVL.

The rearrangement joins TRBV20-1 to TRBJ1-2; D ambiguous. Germline CDR1 reads DFQATT; CDR2 reads SNEGSKA (reference sequence). The CDR3 length is 13 residues. V dropped 0 bases and J dropped 13 bases, with 18 bases sitting between them. The CDR3 coding sequence is TGCAGTGCTAGAGAGGTAGAACGGTCCAAGCGCACCTTC. This sequence encodes CSAREVERSKRTF.

This clonotype was seen ten or more times. The chain joins TRBV3-1 to TRBJ2-7; D is undetermined. Germline CDR1 is LGHDT and CDR2 is YNNKEL (reference sequence). The CDR3 length is 8 residues. Trimming took 8 bases from V and 9 from J, leaving 5 bases between them. The CDR3 here is CASVLQYV. DNA for the CDR3: TGTGCCAGCGTCCTGCAGTACGTC.

This clonotype was recorded at least ten times. V is TRBV5-1 and J is TRBJ2-1, with D maybe TRBD1 (5 bases). V was cut by 1 base and J by 0 bases, with 8 bases left in between. There are 15 residues in the CDR3. The germline V gene encodes CDR1 SGHRS and CDR2 YFSETQ. The CDR3: CASSLLGASYNEQFF. CDR3 DNA sequence: TGCGCCAGCAGCTTGCTAGGGGCCTCCTACAATGAGCAGTTCTTC.

This clonotype was seen repeatedly, ten times or more. CDR3 amino acids: CSARVTLSGNTIYF. The CDR3 DNA sequence: TGCAGTGCTAGAGTAACTCTCTCTGGAAACACCATATATTTT. The gene calls are TRBV20-1 and TRBJ1-3; D call uncertain. Germline CDR1 and CDR2: DFQATT and SNEGSKA (reference sequence). This CDR3 is 14 amino acids long. Deletions cut 1 base from V and 0 bases from J, with 7 bases between.

There are many counts of this clonotype. This chain uses TRBV27 with TRBJ1-2; 7 nucleotides agree with TRBD1. V shed 6 bases and J 0 bases; nucleotides not matched to a gene: 13. The CDR3 covers 17 residues. In germline, CDR1 is MNHEY, CDR2 SMNVEV (reference sequence). CDR3 loop: CASSSRQGFSTNYGYTF. CDR3 nucleotide sequence: TGTGCCAGCAGCTCGAGACAGGGATTTAGCACTAACTATGGCTACACCTTC.

The chain uses TRBV30 and TRBJ1-3, with D uncertain. Germline V gene sequence: CDR1 GTSNPN, CDR2 SVGIG (reference sequence). Trimming left V 2 bases short and J 0 bases short, with 8 bases between. The CDR3 is 14 residues long. The CDR3 DNA sequence: TGTGCCTGGAGTACGGGCCTCTCTGGAAACACCATATATTTT. Encoded protein: CAWSTGLSGNTIYF.

This clonotype was detected ten times or more. The V call is TRBV7-9, the J call TRBJ2-3, with D perhaps assigned TRBD1 or TRBD2 (6 bases each). This CDR3 is 15 amino acids long. Germline CDR1 SEHNR, CDR2 FQNEAQ (reference sequence). Trimming stripped 5 bases from V and 3 bases from J, with 15 bases between. CDR3 region: CASSPSGAPTDTQYF. CDR3 DNA sequence: TGTGCCAGCAGCCCTTCGGGGGCCCCAACAGATACGCAGTATTTT. Variable domain in full (rest from reference TRBV7-9 and TRBJ2-3): DTGVSQNPRHKITKRGQNVTFRCDPISEHNRLYWYRQTLGQGPEFLTYFQNEAQLEKSRLLSDRFSAERPKGSFSTLEIQRTEQGDSAMYLCASSPSGAPTDTQYFGPGTRLTVL.